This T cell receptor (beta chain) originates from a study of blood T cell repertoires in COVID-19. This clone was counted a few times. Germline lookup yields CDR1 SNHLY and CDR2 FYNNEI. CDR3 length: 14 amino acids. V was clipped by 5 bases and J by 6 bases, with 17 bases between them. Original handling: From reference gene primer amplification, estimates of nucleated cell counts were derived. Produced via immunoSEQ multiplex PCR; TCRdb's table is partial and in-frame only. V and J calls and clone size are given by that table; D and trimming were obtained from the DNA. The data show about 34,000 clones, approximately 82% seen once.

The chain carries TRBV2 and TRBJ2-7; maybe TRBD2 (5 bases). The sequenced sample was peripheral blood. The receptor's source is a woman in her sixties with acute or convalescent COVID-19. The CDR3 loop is CASSRTSDEGEQYF. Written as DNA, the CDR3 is TGTGCCAGCAGTCGGACCTCCGACGAGGGCGAGCAGTACTTC.